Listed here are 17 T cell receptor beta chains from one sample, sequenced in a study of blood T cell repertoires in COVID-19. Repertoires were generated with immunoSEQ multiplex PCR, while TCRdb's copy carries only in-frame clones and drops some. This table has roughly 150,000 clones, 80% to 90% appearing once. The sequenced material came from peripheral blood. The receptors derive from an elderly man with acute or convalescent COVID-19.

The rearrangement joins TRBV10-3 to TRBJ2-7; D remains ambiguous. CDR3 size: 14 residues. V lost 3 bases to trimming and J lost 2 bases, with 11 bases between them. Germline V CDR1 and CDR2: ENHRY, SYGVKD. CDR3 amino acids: CAISEIVTPYEQYF. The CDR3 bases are TGTGCCATCAGTGAAATTGTAACACCCTACGAGCAGTACTTC.

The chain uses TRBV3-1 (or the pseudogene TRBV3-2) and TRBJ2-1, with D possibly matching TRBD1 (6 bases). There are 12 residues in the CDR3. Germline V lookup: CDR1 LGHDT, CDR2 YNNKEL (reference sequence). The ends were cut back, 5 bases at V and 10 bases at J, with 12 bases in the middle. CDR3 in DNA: TGTGCCAGCAGCTATAGGGACACCGAGCAGTTCTTC. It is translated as CASSYRDTEQFF.

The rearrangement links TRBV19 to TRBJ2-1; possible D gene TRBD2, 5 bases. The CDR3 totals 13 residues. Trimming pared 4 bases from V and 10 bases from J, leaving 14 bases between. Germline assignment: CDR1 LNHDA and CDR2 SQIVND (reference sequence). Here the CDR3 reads CASSTIPGIEQFF. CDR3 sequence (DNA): TGTGCCAGTAGTACAATTCCGGGGATCGAGCAGTTCTTC.

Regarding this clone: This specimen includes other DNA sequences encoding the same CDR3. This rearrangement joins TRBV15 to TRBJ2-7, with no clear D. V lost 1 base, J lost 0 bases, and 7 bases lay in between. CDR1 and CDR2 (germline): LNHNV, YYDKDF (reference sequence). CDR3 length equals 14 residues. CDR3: CATSRGGSSYEQYF. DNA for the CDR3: TGTGCCACCAGCAGAGGAGGAAGCTCCTACGAGCAGTACTTC.

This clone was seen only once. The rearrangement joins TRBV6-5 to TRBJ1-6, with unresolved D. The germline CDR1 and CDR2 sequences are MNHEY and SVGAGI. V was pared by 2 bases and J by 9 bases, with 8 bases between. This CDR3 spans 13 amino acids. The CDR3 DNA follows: TGTGCCAGCAGTTACAGGGAGGGTTCACCCCTCCACTTT. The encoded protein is CASSYREGSPLHF.

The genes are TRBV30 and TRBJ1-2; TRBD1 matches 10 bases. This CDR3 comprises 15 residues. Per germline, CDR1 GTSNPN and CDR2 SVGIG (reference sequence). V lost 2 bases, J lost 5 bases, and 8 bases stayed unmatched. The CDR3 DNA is TGTGCCTGGAGTCAACCGGGACAGGGGAGGTATGGCTACACCTTC. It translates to CAWSQPGQGRYGYTF.

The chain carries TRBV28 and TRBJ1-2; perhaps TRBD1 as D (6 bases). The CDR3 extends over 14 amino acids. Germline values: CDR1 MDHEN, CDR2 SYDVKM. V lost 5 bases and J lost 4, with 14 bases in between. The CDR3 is CASSPGAVTYGYTF. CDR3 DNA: TGTGCCAGCAGTCCAGGGGCAGTCACCTATGGCTACACCTTC.

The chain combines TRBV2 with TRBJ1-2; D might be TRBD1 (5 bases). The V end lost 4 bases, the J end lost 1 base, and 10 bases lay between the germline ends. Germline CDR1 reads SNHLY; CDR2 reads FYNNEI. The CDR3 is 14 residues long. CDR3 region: CASSGTRNNYGYTF. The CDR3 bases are TGTGCCAGCAGTGGGACACGGAATAACTATGGCTACACCTTC.

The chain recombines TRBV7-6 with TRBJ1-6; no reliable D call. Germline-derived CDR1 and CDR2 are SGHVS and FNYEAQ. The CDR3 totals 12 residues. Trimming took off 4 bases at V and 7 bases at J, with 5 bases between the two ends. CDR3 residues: CASSSFNSPLHF. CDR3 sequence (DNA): TGTGCCAGCAGCTCCTTCAATTCACCCCTCCACTTT.

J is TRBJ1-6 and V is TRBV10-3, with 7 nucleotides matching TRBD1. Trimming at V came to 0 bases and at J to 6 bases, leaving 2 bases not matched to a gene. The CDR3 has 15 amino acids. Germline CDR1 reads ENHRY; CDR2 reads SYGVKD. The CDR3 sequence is CAISESRDSNSPLHF. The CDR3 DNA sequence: TGTGCCATCAGTGAGTCGAGGGACAGTAATTCACCCCTCCACTTT.

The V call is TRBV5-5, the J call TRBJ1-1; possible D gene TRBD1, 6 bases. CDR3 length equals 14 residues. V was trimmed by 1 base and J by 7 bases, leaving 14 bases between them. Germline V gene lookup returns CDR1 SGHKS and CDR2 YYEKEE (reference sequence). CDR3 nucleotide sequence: TGTGCCAGCAGCTTGTTTTCAGGGGACCTTGAAGCTTTCTTT. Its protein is CASSLFSGDLEAFF.

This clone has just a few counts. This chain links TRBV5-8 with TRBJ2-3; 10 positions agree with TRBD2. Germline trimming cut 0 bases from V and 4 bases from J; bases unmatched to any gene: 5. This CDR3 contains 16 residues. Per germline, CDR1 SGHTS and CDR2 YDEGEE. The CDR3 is CASSLATSGTPDTQYF. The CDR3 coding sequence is TGTGCCAGCAGCTTGGCCACTAGCGGGACCCCAGATACGCAGTATTTT.

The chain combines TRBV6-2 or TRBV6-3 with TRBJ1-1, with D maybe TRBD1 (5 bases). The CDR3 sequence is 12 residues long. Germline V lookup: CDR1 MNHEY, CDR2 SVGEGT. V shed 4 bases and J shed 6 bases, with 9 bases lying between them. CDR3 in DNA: TGTGCCAGCAGTTTATGGGGCGCTGAAGCTTTCTTT. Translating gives CASSLWGAEAFF.

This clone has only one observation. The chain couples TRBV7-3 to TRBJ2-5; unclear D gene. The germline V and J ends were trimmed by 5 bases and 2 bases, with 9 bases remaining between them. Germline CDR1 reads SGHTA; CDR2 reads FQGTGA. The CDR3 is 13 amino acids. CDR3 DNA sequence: TGTGCCAGCAGCCAGAACAGACAAGAGACCCAGTACTTC. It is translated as CASSQNRQETQYF.

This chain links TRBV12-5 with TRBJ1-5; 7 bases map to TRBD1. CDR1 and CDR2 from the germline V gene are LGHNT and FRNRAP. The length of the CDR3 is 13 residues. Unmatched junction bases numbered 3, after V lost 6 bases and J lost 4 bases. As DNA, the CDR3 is TGTGCTAGTGGCGCAGGGGGAAATCAGCCCCAGCATTTT. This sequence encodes CASGAGGNQPQHF. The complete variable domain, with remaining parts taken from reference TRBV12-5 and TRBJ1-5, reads DARVTQTPRHKVTEMGQEVTMRCQPILGHNTVFWYRQTMMQGLELLAYFRNRAPLDDSGMPKDRFSAEMPDATLATLKIQPSEPRDSAVYFCASGAGGNQPQHFGDGTRLSIL.

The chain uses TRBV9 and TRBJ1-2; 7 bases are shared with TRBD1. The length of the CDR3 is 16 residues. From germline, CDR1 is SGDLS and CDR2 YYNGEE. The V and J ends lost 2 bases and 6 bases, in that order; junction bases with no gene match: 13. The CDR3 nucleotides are TGTGCCAGCAGCGTTCGGAACCCGGCAGGGGGGCATGGCTACACCTTC. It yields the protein CASSVRNPAGGHGYTF.

The CDR3 is CASSPGDRNTEAFF. The CDR3, as DNA: TGTGCCAGCAGTCCCGGGGACAGGAACACTGAAGCTTTCTTT. The gene calls are TRBV28 and TRBJ1-1; 7 nucleotides line up with TRBD1. The CDR3 runs to 14 residues. Trimming at V came to 5 bases and at J to 1 base, leaving 4 bases not matched to a gene. Germline lookup yields CDR1 MDHEN and CDR2 SYDVKM.